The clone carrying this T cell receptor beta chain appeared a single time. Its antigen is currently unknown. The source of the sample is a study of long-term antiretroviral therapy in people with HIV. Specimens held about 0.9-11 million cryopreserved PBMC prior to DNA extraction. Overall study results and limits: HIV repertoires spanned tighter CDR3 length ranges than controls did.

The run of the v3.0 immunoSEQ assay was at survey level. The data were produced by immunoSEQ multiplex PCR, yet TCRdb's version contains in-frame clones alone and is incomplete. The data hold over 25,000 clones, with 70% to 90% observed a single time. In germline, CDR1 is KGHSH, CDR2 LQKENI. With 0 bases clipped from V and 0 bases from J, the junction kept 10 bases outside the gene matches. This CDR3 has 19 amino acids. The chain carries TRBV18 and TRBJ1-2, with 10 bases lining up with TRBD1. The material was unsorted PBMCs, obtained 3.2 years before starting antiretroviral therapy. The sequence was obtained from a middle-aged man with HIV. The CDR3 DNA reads TGTGCCAGCTCACCACCGGAGACAGGGGGCGAGGTTACTAACTATGGCTACACCTTC. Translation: CASSPPETGGEVTNYGYTF.